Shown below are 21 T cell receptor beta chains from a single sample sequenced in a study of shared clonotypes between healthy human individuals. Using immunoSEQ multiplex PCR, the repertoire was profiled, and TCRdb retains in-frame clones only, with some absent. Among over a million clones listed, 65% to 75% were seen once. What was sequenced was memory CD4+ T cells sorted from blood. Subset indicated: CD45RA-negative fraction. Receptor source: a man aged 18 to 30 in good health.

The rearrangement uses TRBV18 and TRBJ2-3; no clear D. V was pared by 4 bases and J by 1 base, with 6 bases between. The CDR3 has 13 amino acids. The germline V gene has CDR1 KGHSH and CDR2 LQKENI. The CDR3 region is CASSLLGTDTQYF. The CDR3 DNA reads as TGTGCCAGCTCACTTCTGGGCACAGATACGCAGTATTTT.

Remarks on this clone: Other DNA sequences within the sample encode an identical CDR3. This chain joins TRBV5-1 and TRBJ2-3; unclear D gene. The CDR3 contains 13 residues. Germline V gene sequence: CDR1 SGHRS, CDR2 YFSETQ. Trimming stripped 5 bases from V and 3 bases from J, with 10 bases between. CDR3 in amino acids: CASSDGLTDTQYF. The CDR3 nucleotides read TGCGCCAGCAGTGACGGGCTAACAGATACGCAGTATTTT.

Written as DNA, the CDR3 is TGTGCCAGCAGTCGGACAGGGCTATTAGGGGGGCCGATTTACACAGATACGCAGTATTTT. This codes for CASSRTGLLGGPIYTDTQYF. The chain couples TRBV28 to TRBJ2-3; the match to TRBD1 covers 8 bases. The CDR3 is 20 residues long. CDR1 and CDR2 from the germline V gene are MDHEN and SYDVKM. J lost 2 bases, V lost 5 bases, and 21 bases had no gene match.

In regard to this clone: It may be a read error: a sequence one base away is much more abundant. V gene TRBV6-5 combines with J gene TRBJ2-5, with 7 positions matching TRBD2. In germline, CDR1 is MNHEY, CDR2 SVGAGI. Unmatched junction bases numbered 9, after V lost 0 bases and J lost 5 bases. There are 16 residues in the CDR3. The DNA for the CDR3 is TGTGCCAGCAGTTACTCTAACCTAGCGGCCAGGGAGACCCAGTACTTC. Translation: CASSYSNLAARETQYF.

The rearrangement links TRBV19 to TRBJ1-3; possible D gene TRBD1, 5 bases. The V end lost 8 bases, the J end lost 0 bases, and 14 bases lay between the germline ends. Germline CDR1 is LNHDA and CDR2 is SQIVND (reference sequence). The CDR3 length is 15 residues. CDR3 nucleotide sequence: TGTGCCAGTCGCCCGGGGGGGAGCTCTGGAAACACCATATATTTT. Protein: CASRPGGSSGNTIYF.

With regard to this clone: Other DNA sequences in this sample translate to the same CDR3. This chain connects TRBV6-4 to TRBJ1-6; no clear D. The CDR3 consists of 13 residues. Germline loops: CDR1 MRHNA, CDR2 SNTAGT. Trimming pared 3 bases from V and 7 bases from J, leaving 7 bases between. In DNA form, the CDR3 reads TGTGCCAGCAGTGATGGTCGAAATTCACCCCTCCACTTT. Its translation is CASSDGRNSPLHF.

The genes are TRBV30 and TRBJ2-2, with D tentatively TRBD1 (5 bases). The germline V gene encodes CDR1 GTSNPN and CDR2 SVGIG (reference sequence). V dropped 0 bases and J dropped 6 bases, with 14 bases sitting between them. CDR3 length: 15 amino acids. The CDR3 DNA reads TGTGCCTGGAGTGTAAGGGGTGCCAGGGCCGGGGAGCTGTTTTTT. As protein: CAWSVRGARAGELFF.

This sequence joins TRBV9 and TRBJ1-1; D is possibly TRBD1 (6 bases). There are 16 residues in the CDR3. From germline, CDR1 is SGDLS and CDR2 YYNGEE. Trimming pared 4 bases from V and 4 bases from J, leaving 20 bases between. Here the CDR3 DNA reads TGTGCCAGCAGCCCAAGGGGGGACGGAGCAGTCACTGAAGCTTTCTTT. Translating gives CASSPRGDGAVTEAFF.

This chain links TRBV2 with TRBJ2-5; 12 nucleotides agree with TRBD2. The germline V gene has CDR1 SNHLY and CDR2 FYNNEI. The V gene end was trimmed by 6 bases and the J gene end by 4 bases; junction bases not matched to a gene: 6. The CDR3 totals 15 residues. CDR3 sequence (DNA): TGTGCCAGCAGAGGTGGACTAGCGGGGACAGAGACCCAGTACTTC. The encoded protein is CASRGGLAGTETQYF.

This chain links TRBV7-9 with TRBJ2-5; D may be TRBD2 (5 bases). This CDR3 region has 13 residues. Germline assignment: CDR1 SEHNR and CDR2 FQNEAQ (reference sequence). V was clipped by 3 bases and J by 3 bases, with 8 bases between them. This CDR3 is CASSFLGKETQYF. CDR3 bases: TGTGCCAGCAGCTTTCTCGGGAAAGAGACCCAGTACTTC.

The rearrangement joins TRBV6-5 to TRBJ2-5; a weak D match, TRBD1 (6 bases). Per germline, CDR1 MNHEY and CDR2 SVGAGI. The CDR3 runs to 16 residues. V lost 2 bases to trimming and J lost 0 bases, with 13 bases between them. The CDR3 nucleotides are TGTGCCAGCAGTTACGGGTCAGGGGCTCACCAAGAGACCCAGTACTTC. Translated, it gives CASSYGSGAHQETQYF.

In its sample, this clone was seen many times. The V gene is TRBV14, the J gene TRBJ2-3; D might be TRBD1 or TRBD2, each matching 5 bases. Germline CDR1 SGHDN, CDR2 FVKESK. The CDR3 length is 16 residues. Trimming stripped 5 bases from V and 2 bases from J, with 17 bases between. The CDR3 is CASSERERGVTDTQYF. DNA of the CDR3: TGTGCCAGCAGCGAAAGGGAGAGAGGGGTCACAGATACGCAGTATTTT.

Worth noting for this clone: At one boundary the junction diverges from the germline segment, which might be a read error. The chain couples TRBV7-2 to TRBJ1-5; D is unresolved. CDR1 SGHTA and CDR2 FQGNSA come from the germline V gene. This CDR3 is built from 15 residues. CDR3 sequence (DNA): TGTGCCAGCAGCTTAGAGGCACAGCTCAATCAGCCCCGGCATTTT. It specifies CASSLEAQLNQPRHF.

This chain's CDR3 is CASSLGGYTDTQYF. In DNA, the CDR3 is TGTGCCAGCAGCTTGGGTGGTTACACAGATACGCAGTATTTT. The chain links TRBV5-4 to TRBJ2-3; D gene ambiguous. The CDR3 totals 14 residues. Trimming removed 0 bases at V and 2 bases at J, with 7 bases between. CDR1 and CDR2 (germline): SGHNT, YYREEE (reference sequence).

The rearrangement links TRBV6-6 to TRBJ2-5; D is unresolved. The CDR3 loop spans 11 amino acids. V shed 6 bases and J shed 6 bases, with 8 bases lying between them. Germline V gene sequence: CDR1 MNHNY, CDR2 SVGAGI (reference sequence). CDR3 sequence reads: CASSGSKTQYF. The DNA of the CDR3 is TGTGCCAGCAGCGGCTCTAAGACCCAGTACTTC.

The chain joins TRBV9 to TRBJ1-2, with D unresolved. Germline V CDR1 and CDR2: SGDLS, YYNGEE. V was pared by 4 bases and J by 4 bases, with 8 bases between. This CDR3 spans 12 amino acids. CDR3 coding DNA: TGTGCCAGCAGCCCGGGCCTCTATGGCTACACCTTC. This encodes CASSPGLYGYTF.

CDR3 region: CASGDLGLFF. The CDR3 DNA reads as TGTGCCAGCGGGGACTTGGGGCTGTTTTTT. The chain is built from TRBV6-1 and TRBJ1-4, with D possibly TRBD1 on 5 matching bases. V was cut by 8 bases and J by 14 bases, with 12 bases left in between. The CDR3 spans 10 residues. The germline V gene encodes CDR1 MNHNS and CDR2 SASEGT.

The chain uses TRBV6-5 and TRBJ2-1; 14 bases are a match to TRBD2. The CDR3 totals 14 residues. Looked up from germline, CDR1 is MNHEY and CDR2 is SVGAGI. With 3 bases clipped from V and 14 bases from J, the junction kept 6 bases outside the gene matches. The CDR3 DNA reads TGTGCCAGCAGTTATTTGACTAGCGGGAGGGGTGAGTTCTTC. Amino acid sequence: CASSYLTSGRGEFF.

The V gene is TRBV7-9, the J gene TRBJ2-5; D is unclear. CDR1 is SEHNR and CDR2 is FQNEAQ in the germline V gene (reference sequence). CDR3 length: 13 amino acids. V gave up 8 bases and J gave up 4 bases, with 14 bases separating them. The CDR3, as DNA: TGTGCCAGCCAGAAGGGTCCGGGAGAGACCCAGTACTTC. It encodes CASQKGPGETQYF.

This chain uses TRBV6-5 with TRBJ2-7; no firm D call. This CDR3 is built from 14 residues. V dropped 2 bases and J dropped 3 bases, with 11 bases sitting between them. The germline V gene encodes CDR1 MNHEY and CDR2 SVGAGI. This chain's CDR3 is CASSYVDKFYEQYF. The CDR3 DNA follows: TGTGCCAGCAGTTACGTCGACAAATTCTACGAGCAGTACTTC.

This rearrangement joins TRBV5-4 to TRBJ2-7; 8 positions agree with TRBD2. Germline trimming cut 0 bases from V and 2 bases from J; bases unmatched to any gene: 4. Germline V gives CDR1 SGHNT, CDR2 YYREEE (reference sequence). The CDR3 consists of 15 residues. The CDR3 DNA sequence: TGTGCCAGCAGCTTGGCCGGGGGGGCCCCCTACGAGCAGTACTTC. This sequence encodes CASSLAGGAPYEQYF.